This T cell receptor (beta chain) derives from a study of blood T cell repertoires in COVID-19. About the study: Sources were T cells, B-cell-depleted T cells, or PBMCs; the material itself was cDNA or gDNA.

Cohort allocation depended upon clinical history that participants reported. What the recovered Cohort 3 donors had was two negative PCRs, clearance, or symptom resolution. The CDR3 extends over 16 amino acids. CDR1 LNHDA and CDR2 SQIVND come from the germline V gene (reference sequence). Trimming cost V 0 bases and J 4 bases, with 13 bases left between them. Profiled with immunoSEQ multiplex PCR; TCRdb holds only in-frame clones, not every one. The sample has approximately 200,000 clones; roughly 80% are singletons. This TCR came from a man aged 35-49 years who had recovered from COVID-19. Sequencing was performed on PBMCs or T cells enriched from blood (not recorded which). The gene calls are TRBV19 and TRBJ1-3, with a tentative D call TRBD1 (5 bases). The CDR3 nucleotides read TGTGCCAGTAGTATAGACGGGACTTTATACGGAAACACCATATATTTT. Its translation: CASSIDGTLYGNTIYF.